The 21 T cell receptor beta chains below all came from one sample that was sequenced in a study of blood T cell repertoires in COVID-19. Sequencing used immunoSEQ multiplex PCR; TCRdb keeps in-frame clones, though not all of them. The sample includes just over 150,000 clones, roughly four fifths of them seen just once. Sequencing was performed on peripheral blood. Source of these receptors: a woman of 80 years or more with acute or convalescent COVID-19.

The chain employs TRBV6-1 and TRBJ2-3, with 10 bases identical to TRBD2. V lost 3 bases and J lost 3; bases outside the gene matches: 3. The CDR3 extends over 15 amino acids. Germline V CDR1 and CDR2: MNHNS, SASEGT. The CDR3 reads CASSDPLAGTDTQYF. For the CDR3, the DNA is TGTGCCAGCAGTGACCCACTAGCGGGGACAGATACGCAGTATTTT.

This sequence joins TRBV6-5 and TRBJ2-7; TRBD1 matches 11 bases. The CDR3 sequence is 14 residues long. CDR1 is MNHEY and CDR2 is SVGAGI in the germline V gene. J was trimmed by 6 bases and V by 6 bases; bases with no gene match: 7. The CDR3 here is CASRGDRGLSEQYF. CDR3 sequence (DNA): TGTGCCAGCAGGGGGGACAGGGGGTTGAGCGAGCAGTACTTC.

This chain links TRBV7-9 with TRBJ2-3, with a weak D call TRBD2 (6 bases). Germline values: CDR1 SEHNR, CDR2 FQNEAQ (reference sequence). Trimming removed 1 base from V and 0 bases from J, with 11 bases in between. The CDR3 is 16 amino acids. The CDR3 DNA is TGTGCCAGCAGCTTAGGGAGGGGAACTAGCACAGATACGCAGTATTTT. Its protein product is CASSLGRGTSTDTQYF.

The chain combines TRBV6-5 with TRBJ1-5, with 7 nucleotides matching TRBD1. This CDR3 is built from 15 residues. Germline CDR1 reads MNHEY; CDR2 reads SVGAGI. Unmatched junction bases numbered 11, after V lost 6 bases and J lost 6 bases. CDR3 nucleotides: TGTGCCAGCAGGTCCGGGACAGCGCATAGTCAGCCCCAGCATTTT. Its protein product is CASRSGTAHSQPQHF.

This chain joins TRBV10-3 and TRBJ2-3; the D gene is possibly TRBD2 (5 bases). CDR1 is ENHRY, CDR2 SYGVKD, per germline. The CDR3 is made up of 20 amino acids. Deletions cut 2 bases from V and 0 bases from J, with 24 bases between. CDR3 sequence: CAISEIGERAGATSTDTQYF. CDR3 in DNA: TGTGCCATCAGTGAGATTGGGGAGAGGGCGGGTGCAACTAGCACAGATACGCAGTATTTT.

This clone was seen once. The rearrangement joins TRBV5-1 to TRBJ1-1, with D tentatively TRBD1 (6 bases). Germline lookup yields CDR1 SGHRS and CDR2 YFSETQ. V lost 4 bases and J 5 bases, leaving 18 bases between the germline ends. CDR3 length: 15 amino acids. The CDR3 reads CASSSMAAGVTEAFF. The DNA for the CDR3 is TGCGCCAGCAGCAGCATGGCGGCAGGGGTTACTGAAGCTTTCTTT.

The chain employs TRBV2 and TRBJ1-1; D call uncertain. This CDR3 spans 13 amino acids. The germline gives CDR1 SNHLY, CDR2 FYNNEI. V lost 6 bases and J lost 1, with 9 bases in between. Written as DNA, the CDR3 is TGTGCCAGCAGGAGAGATCCGAACACTGAAGCTTTCTTT. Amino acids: CASRRDPNTEAFF.

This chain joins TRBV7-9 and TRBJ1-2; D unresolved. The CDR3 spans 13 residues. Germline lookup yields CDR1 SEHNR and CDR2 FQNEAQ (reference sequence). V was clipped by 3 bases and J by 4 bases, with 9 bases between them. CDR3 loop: CASSLEDGYGYTF. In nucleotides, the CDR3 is TGTGCCAGCAGCTTGGAGGACGGCTATGGCTACACCTTC.

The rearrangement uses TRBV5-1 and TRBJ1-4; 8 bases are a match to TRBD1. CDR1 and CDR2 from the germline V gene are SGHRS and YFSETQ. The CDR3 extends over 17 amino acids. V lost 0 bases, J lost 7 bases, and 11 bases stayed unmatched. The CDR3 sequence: CASSLVVQGTGGEKLFF. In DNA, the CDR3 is TGCGCCAGCAGCTTGGTGGTTCAAGGGACAGGAGGTGAAAAACTGTTTTTT.

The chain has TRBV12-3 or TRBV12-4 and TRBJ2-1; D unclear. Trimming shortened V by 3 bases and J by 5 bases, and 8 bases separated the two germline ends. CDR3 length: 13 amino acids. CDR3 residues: CASSLRGNNEQFF. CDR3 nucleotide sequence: TGTGCCAGCAGTTTGAGAGGAAACAATGAGCAGTTCTTC.

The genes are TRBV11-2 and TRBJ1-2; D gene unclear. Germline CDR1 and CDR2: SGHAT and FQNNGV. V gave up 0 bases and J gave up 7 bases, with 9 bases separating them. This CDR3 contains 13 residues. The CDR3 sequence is CASSLDSGVGYTF. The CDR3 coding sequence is TGTGCCAGCAGCTTAGACTCAGGTGTTGGCTACACCTTC.

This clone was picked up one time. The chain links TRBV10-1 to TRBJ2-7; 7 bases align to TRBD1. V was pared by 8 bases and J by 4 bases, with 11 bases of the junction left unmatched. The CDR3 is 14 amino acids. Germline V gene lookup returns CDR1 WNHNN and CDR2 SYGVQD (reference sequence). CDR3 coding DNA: TGCGCCAGCTCCCTCGGGGACAGCGTTTACGAGCAGTACTTC. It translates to CASSLGDSVYEQYF.

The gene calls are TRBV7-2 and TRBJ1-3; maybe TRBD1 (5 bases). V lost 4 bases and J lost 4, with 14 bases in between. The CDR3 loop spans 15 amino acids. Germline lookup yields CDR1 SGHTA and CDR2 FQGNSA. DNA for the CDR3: TGTGCCAGCAGCTATACTCCAGGGCGAGGAAACACCATATATTTT. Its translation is CASSYTPGRGNTIYF. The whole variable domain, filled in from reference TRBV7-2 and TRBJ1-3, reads GAGVSQSPSNKVTEKGKDVELRCDPISGHTALYWYRQSLGQGLEFLIYFQGNSAPDKSGLPSDRFSAERTGGSVSTLTIQRTQQEDSAVYLCASSYTPGRGNTIYFGEGSWLTVV.

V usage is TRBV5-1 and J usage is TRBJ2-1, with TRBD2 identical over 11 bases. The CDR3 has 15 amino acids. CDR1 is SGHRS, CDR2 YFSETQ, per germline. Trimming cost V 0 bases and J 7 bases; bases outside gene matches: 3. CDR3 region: CASSLVSGRVNEQFF. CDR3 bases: TGCGCCAGCAGCTTGGTTAGCGGGAGGGTAAATGAGCAGTTCTTC. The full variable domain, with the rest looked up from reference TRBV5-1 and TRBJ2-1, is KAGVTQTPRYLIKTRGQQVTLSCSPISGHRSVSWYQQTPGQGLQFLFEYFSETQRNKGNFPGRFSGRQFSNSRSEMNVSTLELGDSALYLCASSLVSGRVNEQFFGPGTRLTVL.

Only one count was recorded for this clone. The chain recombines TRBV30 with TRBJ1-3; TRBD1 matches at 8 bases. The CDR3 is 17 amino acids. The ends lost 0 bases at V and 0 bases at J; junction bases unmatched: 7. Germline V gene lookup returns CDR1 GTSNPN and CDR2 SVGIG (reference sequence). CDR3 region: CAWSVLGQVYSGNTIYF. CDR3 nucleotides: TGTGCCTGGAGTGTACTGGGACAGGTCTACTCTGGAAACACCATATATTTT.

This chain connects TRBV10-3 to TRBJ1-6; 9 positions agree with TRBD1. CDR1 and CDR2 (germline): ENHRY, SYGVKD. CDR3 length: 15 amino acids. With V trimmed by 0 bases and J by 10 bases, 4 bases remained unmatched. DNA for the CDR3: TGTGCCATCAGTGAGTCGGGACAGGGCAGCTCACCCCTCCACTTT. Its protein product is CAISESGQGSSPLHF.

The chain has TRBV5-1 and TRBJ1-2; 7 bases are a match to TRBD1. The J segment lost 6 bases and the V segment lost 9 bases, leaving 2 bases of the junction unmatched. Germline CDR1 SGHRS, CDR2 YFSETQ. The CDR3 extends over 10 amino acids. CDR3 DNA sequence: TGCGCCATCGACAGGGATGGCTACACCTTC. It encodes CAIDRDGYTF.

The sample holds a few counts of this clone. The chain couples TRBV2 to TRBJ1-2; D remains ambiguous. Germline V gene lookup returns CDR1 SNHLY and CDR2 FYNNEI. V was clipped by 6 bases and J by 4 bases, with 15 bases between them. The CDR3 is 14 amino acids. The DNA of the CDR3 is TGTGCCAGCAGCGAGGGCCCCAGTGTCTATGGCTACACCTTC. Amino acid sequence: CASSEGPSVYGYTF.

This chain's CDR3 is CASSAAGLGGTEAFF. Here the CDR3 DNA reads TGTGCCAGCAGCGCTGCAGGGTTAGGGGGCACTGAAGCTTTCTTT. The chain combines TRBV7-9 with TRBJ1-1; D is possibly TRBD1 (6 bases). The CDR3 is 15 amino acids. The V gene's germline CDR1 is SEHNR and CDR2 FQNEAQ (reference sequence). Trimming removed 5 bases from V and 4 bases from J, with 17 bases in between.

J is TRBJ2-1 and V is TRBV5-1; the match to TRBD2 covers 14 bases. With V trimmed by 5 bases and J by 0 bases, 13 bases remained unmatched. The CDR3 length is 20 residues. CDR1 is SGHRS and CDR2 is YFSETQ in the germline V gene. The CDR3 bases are TGCGCCAGCAGGAACCTTGGGGGGACTAGCGGGAGTGGCTCCTACAATGAGCAGTTCTTC. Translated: CASRNLGGTSGSGSYNEQFF.

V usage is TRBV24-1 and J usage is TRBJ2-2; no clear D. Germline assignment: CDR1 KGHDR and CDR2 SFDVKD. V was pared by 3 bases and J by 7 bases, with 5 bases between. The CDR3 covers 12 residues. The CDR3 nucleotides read TGTGCCACCAGTGATCCGTACGGGGAGCTGTTTTTT. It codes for CATSDPYGELFF.